Below, 28 T cell receptor beta chains from the same sample are listed, as sequenced in a study of T cell changes during pregnancy in multiple sclerosis. The assay was immunoSEQ multiplex PCR, and TCRdb's table has in-frame clones only and misses some. The repertoire holds fewer than 85,000 clones, with approximately 90% as singletons. The sample in question was peripheral blood, obtained in the first trimester of pregnancy. Receptors were obtained from a female donor in good health, enrolled as a control in a pregnancy study.

This clone has just one count. The rearrangement uses TRBV28 and TRBJ2-7, with TRBD1 matching 10 bases. Germline CDR1 MDHEN, CDR2 SYDVKM. The CDR3 consists of 15 residues. J lost 6 bases, V lost 6 bases, and 11 bases had no gene match. CDR3 nucleotides: TGTGCCAGCAGGTTCCCGGGACAGGGGCGCTTCGAGCAGTACTTC. Translating it yields CASRFPGQGRFEQYF.

The V call is TRBV5-4, the J call TRBJ2-7; 16 bases are a match to TRBD2. Looked up from germline, CDR1 is SGHNT and CDR2 is YYREEE (reference sequence). V gave up 3 bases and J gave up 5 bases; unmatched junction bases: 5. CDR3 length: 16 amino acids. The DNA of the CDR3 is TGTGCCAGCAGCTCCGGGACTAGCGGGAGGGCCCACGAGCAGTACTTC. Residues: CASSSGTSGRAHEQYF.

V is TRBV5-1 and J is TRBJ1-1; 9 nucleotides line up with TRBD1. The V gene's germline CDR1 is SGHRS and CDR2 YFSETQ. V lost 5 bases to trimming and J lost 1 base; unmatched junction nucleotides: 6. The CDR3 is 15 amino acids. The CDR3 DNA reads TGCGCCAGCAGGGATGACAGGGGGGGGAACACTGAAGCTTTCTTT. This gives the protein CASRDDRGGNTEAFF.

This sequence joins TRBV9 and TRBJ2-7; the D gene is possibly TRBD1 (5 bases). The CDR3 sequence is 12 residues long. CDR1 SGDLS and CDR2 YYNGEE come from the germline V gene. V was trimmed by 3 bases and J by 7 bases, leaving 11 bases between them. The CDR3 sequence: CASSEGHGEQYF. For the CDR3, the DNA is TGTGCCAGCAGCGAAGGACACGGGGAGCAGTACTTC.

The chain employs TRBV7-9 and TRBJ2-7; maybe TRBD2 (6 bases). Germline CDR1 SEHNR, CDR2 FQNEAQ (reference sequence). The V end was cut by 2 bases, the J end by 1 base, with 9 bases between. This CDR3 has 14 residues. The CDR3 DNA reads as TGTGCCAGCAGCTTATTTGGAGGGTCCTACGAGCAGTACTTC. Residues: CASSLFGGSYEQYF.

V is TRBV7-6 and J is TRBJ2-3; D gene unclear. Germline CDR1 is SGHVS and CDR2 is FNYEAQ. With 1 base removed from V and 1 base from J, the gap between germline ends came to 9 bases. The CDR3 is 15 amino acids. The CDR3 is CASSLGLGGTDTQYF. CDR3 DNA sequence: TGTGCCAGCAGCTTAGGATTGGGCGGCACAGATACGCAGTATTTT.

This chain links TRBV6-1 with TRBJ2-7, with 8 positions matching TRBD2. In germline, CDR1 is MNHNS, CDR2 SASEGT. Losses at the gene ends were 1 base for V and 4 bases for J; bases not matched to a gene: 9. The length of the CDR3 is 16 residues. As DNA, the CDR3 is TGTGCCAGCAGTGAAGGGCCACTAGCGGCCGGTTACGAGCAGTACTTC. This gives the protein CASSEGPLAAGYEQYF.

The chain joins TRBV27 to TRBJ1-5; possible D gene TRBD1, 6 bases. The CDR3 is 15 residues long. V was clipped by 3 bases and J by 6 bases, with 15 bases between them. The germline CDR1 and CDR2 sequences are MNHEY and SMNVEV (reference sequence). The CDR3 loop reads CASSFGQGIAQPQHF. CDR3 sequence (DNA): TGTGCCAGCAGTTTCGGGCAGGGGATAGCTCAGCCCCAGCATTTT.

V gene TRBV6-5 combines with J gene TRBJ2-7; D perhaps matches TRBD2 (5 bases). This CDR3 is 14 amino acids long. Germline CDR1 reads MNHEY; CDR2 reads SVGAGI. Deletions cut 5 bases from V and 2 bases from J, with 13 bases between. This CDR3 reads CASSETSFAYEQYF. CDR3 nucleotides: TGTGCCAGCAGTGAAACTAGTTTTGCCTACGAGCAGTACTTC.

The rearrangement joins TRBV28 to TRBJ2-7; 8 bases are shared with TRBD1. This CDR3 is 12 amino acids long. Per the germline V gene, CDR1 is MDHEN and CDR2 is SYDVKM. After removal of 6 bases from V and 2 bases from J, the junction contained 0 bases not matched to a gene. The CDR3 coding sequence is TGTGCCAGCAGGGACAGGGCCTACGAGCAGTACTTC. Its translation is CASRDRAYEQYF.

This sequence joins TRBV5-5 and TRBJ2-7, with D possibly TRBD1 on 5 matching bases. Trimming took 4 bases from V and 2 from J, leaving 19 bases between them. From germline, CDR1 is SGHKS and CDR2 YYEKEE (reference sequence). This CDR3 region has 16 residues. CDR3 DNA sequence: TGTGCCAGCAGCCTAGACAAGGGGCTTCCCCCCTACGAGCAGTACTTC. Translating it yields CASSLDKGLPPYEQYF.

The chain uses TRBV28 and TRBJ2-1; maybe TRBD1 (7 bases). V was pared by 6 bases and J by 2 bases, with 14 bases between. The CDR3 has 15 residues. The germline gives CDR1 MDHEN, CDR2 SYDVKM. The CDR3 protein is CASSTDREAYNEQFF. The CDR3 nucleotides read TGTGCCAGCAGCACCGACAGGGAGGCCTACAATGAGCAGTTCTTC.

The V call is TRBV5-1, the J call TRBJ1-4; tentative D call: TRBD1 (6 bases). V dropped 4 bases and J dropped 3 bases, with 16 bases sitting between them. This CDR3 comprises 16 residues. Germline loops: CDR1 SGHRS, CDR2 YFSETQ. This chain's CDR3 is CASSVLSGAPNEKLFF. CDR3 in DNA: TGCGCCAGCAGCGTGCTATCAGGGGCCCCTAATGAAAAACTGTTTTTT.

This clone was detected only once. V gene TRBV7-8 combines with J gene TRBJ2-7; D uncertain. V was clipped by 8 bases and J by 0 bases, with 11 bases between them. Looked up from germline, CDR1 is SGHVS and CDR2 is FQNEAQ. The CDR3 runs 13 residues. CDR3 amino acids: CASRGQNSYEQYF. CDR3 sequence (DNA): TGTGCCAGCCGTGGGCAGAACTCCTACGAGCAGTACTTC.

The gene calls are TRBV6-5 and TRBJ1-4; tentative D call: TRBD1 (5 bases). The V and J ends lost 7 bases and 8 bases respectively, with 20 bases between them. There are 15 residues in the CDR3. The germline V gene encodes CDR1 MNHEY and CDR2 SVGAGI. CDR3 residues: CASKARGEHWEKLFF. The CDR3 nucleotides are TGTGCCAGCAAGGCACGGGGGGAGCATTGGGAAAAACTGTTTTTT.

This chain joins TRBV6-6 and TRBJ2-5; tentative D call: TRBD2 (6 bases). V shed 10 bases and J shed 8 bases, with 20 bases lying between them. The CDR3 length is 13 residues. CDR1 MNHNY and CDR2 SVGAGI come from the germline V gene (reference sequence). The CDR3 DNA follows: TGTGCCACCTGCGGGACTCCCCGCCGTACCCAGTACTTC. Translation: CATCGTPRRTQYF.

The chain has TRBV7-9 and TRBJ2-5, with D possibly matching TRBD1 (6 bases). The V gene's germline CDR1 is SEHNR and CDR2 FQNEAQ (reference sequence). The CDR3 loop spans 12 amino acids. V was cut by 8 bases and J by 2 bases, with 9 bases left in between. The CDR3 DNA reads as TGTGCCAGCGGGGGCTTACAAGAGACCCAGTACTTC. This codes for CASGGLQETQYF.

The gene calls are TRBV28 and TRBJ2-5, with a possible D match to TRBD2 (5 bases). The CDR3 has 13 residues. The V end was cut by 5 bases, the J end by 3 bases, with 10 bases between. The V gene's germline CDR1 is MDHEN and CDR2 SYDVKM. The CDR3, as DNA: TGTGCCAGCAGTCGGGGTATAGAAGAGACCCAGTACTTC. Its translation: CASSRGIEETQYF.

This clone has only one observation. The chain recombines TRBV14 with TRBJ2-7, with D tentatively TRBD2 (5 bases). The CDR3 runs 13 residues. V lost 4 bases to trimming and J lost 5 bases, with 12 bases between them. Germline V gives CDR1 SGHDN, CDR2 FVKESK. This CDR3 reads CASSLLASNEQYF. CDR3 bases: TGTGCCAGCAGCCTTCTAGCTTCCAACGAGCAGTACTTC.

The chain links TRBV4-1 to TRBJ1-5; D might be TRBD1 (6 bases). CDR3 size: 16 residues. Germline V gives CDR1 MGHRA, CDR2 YSYEKL. V gave up 1 base and J gave up 4 bases, with 14 bases separating them. The CDR3 protein is CASSQGVGAENQPQHF. CDR3 DNA: TGCGCCAGCAGCCAAGGGGTGGGGGCCGAAAATCAGCCCCAGCATTTT.

The chain links TRBV28 to TRBJ1-2, with TRBD1 identical over 9 bases. The CDR3 consists of 17 residues. Germline V gene data show CDR1 as MDHEN and CDR2 as SYDVKM. Trimming removed 5 bases from V and 3 bases from J; junction bases left unmatched: 13. Written as DNA, the CDR3 is TGTGCCAGCAGTGTAACACAGGGGGCTGGGGGGGACTATGGCTACACCTTC. It yields the protein CASSVTQGAGGDYGYTF.

This chain uses TRBV7-9 with TRBJ1-5; 7 bases match TRBD1. Germline V gene lookup returns CDR1 SEHNR and CDR2 FQNEAQ (reference sequence). The V and J ends lost 3 bases and 8 bases, in that order; junction bases with no gene match: 4. The CDR3 totals 13 residues. The CDR3 coding sequence is TGTGCCAGCAGCTTGGGGACAGTAAAGCCCCAGCATTTT. Encoded protein: CASSLGTVKPQHF. Complete variable domain (other parts from reference TRBV7-9 and TRBJ1-5): DTGVSQNPRHKITKRGQNVTFRCDPISEHNRLYWYRQTLGQGPEFLTYFQNEAQLEKSRLLSDRFSAERPKGSFSTLEIQRTEQGDSAMYLCASSLGTVKPQHFGDGTRLSIL.

This chain links TRBV5-8 with TRBJ1-3; TRBD1 aligns across 12 bases. The germline V gene has CDR1 SGHTS and CDR2 YDEGEE. The CDR3 is made up of 15 amino acids. V lost 7 bases, J lost 3 bases, and 5 bases stayed unmatched. The CDR3 region has the DNA TGTGCCAGCTTTGGGACAGGGGGCCTTGGAAACACCATATATTTT. Translating gives CASFGTGGLGNTIYF.

J is TRBJ2-1 and V is TRBV2; possible D gene TRBD2, 6 bases. The V gene's germline CDR1 is SNHLY and CDR2 FYNNEI. The CDR3 runs 15 residues. Trimming removed 1 base from V and 3 bases from J, with 10 bases in between. CDR3 in amino acids: CASSEGRGIYNEQFF. In DNA form, the CDR3 reads TGTGCCAGCAGTGAAGGCCGCGGGATCTACAATGAGCAGTTCTTC.

V gene TRBV7-2 combines with J gene TRBJ2-3; D is possibly TRBD1 (5 bases). The CDR3 is made up of 14 amino acids. The ends were cut back, 1 base at V and 3 bases at J, with 8 bases in the middle. CDR1 and CDR2 (germline): SGHTA, FQGNSA. In DNA, the CDR3 is TGTGCCAGCAGCTTAGGTGGGGCTACAGATACGCAGTATTTT. Amino acid sequence: CASSLGGATDTQYF.

The chain joins TRBV30 to TRBJ2-7; 7 nucleotides agree with TRBD1. CDR1 and CDR2 from the germline V gene are GTSNPN and SVGIG (reference sequence). The junction had 14 bases not matched to a gene; V was cut back by 3 bases and J by 6 bases. CDR3 length equals 15 residues. The CDR3 coding sequence is TGTGCCTGGAGAGAAGGGCAGGGGACAGCATGCGAGCAGTACTTC. Residues: CAWREGQGTACEQYF.

The genes are TRBV2 and TRBJ1-2; D may be TRBD1 (5 bases). Germline V CDR1 and CDR2: SNHLY, FYNNEI. V lost 10 bases, J lost 0 bases, and 9 bases lay in between. The CDR3 contains 12 residues. The CDR3 here is CATKGANYGYTF. DNA for the CDR3: TGTGCCACCAAAGGGGCTAACTATGGCTACACCTTC.

This clone was detected a few times. The chain carries TRBV30 and TRBJ1-1; D is uncertain. Trimming took 1 base from V and 2 from J, leaving 8 bases between them. This CDR3 is 13 amino acids long. The germline V gene encodes CDR1 GTSNPN and CDR2 SVGIG (reference sequence). In DNA, the CDR3 is TGTGCCTGGAGTGGAGGTATAAACACTGAAGCTTTCTTT. It translates to CAWSGGINTEAFF.